This T cell receptor beta chain emerged from a study of T cell clones after liver transplantation. Trimming left V 5 bases short and J 5 bases short, with 9 bases between. There are 12 residues in the CDR3. Germline V gene sequence: CDR1 LNHDA, CDR2 SQIVND (reference sequence). Clones were read by immunoSEQ multiplex PCR, and TCRdb kept only the in-frame ones, dropping some. This table has around 100,000 clones, around 84% appearing once. This sample comprised CD4+ T cells from blood, obtained approximately 45 months after liver transplant. This receptor was taken from a human patient who received a liver transplant. Some T cells may be provided by the graft donor. This chain uses TRBV19 with TRBJ2-5; D is undetermined. The CDR3 reads CASSALRETQYF. CDR3 DNA sequence: TGTGCCAGTAGTGCACTTAGGGAGACCCAGTACTTC.